What follows is one T cell receptor (beta chain) and its context. There are 14 residues in the CDR3. CDR1 and CDR2 (germline): SGHRS, YFSETQ. Trimming removed 2 bases from V and 4 bases from J; junction bases left unmatched: 1. Collected material from alopecia areata patients comprised lesional scalp punch biopsies and peripheral blood. The data belong to a study of CD8+ T cells in alopecia areata. Sequencing relied on a cDNA template that was reverse transcribed from extracted RNA. Assay used: immunoSEQ multiplex PCR; TCRdb lists only in-frame clones, some missing. The table records approximately 66,000 clones, 60% of them present only once.

The source of this sequence is a human donor with alopecia areata. Material: CD8+ T cells sorted from blood, obtained at week 0. The chain is built from TRBV5-1 and TRBJ2-1, with 9 bases that match TRBD2. CDR3 residues: CASSFAGGYNEQFF. The CDR3, as DNA: TGCGCCAGCAGCTTCGCGGGGGGGTACAATGAGCAGTTCTTC.